This T cell receptor beta chain was sequenced during a study of T-cell reconstitution after alpha-beta-depleted transplantation in children. Unique molecular identifiers tagged the TCRbeta library. Each CDR3 protein gets one entry after TCRdb re-called the PCR reads with MiXCR. The top ten clones hold 2.4% of a sample with about 500,000 distinct CDR3 sequences, 32% of them seen once. The germline V gene encodes CDR1 SQVTM and CDR2 ANQGSEA. CDR3 size: 14 residues. Unmatched junction bases numbered 9, after V lost 4 bases and J lost 7 bases. This receptor was obtained from a human donor who donated a stem cell graft to a child with aplastic anemia. This specimen consisted of PBMCs from the stem cell graft donor, obtained from the stem cell graft. This rearrangement joins TRBV29-1 to TRBJ2-2; 7 positions match TRBD2. This CDR3 is CSVAGTTEHGELFF. In DNA, the CDR3 is TGCAGCGTTGCCGGGACTACTGAACACGGGGAGCTGTTTTTT.